The 32 T cell receptor beta chains given below trace back to one sample, sequenced in a study of blood T cell repertoires in COVID-19. The method was immunoSEQ multiplex PCR; TCRdb's version includes in-frame clones alone and lacks a portion of them. The table has fewer than 300,000 clones, around 84% seen once; the top ten hold roughly a sixth. Sequencing used PBMCs or T cells enriched from blood (not recorded which). These receptors were obtained from a man aged 18 to 30 who had recovered from COVID-19.

V is TRBV5-1 and J is TRBJ1-4; D is possibly TRBD1 (5 bases). The CDR3 loop spans 14 amino acids. From germline, CDR1 is SGHRS and CDR2 YFSETQ. The V and J ends lost 2 bases and 5 bases respectively, with 10 bases between them. The CDR3 DNA sequence: TGCGCCAGCAGCTTAACGACAGAAAATGAAAAACTGTTTTTT. Its protein is CASSLTTENEKLFF.

V gene TRBV28 combines with J gene TRBJ2-4; 7 nucleotides agree with TRBD1. There are 17 residues in the CDR3. CDR1 and CDR2 from the germline V gene are MDHEN and SYDVKM. Germline trimming cut 1 base from V and 3 bases from J; bases unmatched to any gene: 9. As DNA, the CDR3 is TGTGCCAGCAGTTTATTTGGCAGGGGGTACATCAAAAACATTCAGTACTTC. Translation gives CASSLFGRGYIKNIQYF.

V and J are TRBV4-1 and TRBJ2-1; D possibly corresponds to TRBD2 (6 bases). Between the trimmed V and J ends, which lost 5 bases and 0 bases, there was a span of 17 bases. Germline V CDR1 and CDR2: MGHRA, YSYEKL. The CDR3 extends over 17 amino acids. This CDR3 reads CASSAAAGRGSYNEQFF. The CDR3, as DNA: TGCGCCAGCAGCGCTGCTGCTGGGCGGGGCTCCTACAATGAGCAGTTCTTC.

The chain carries TRBV29-1 and TRBJ2-3, with 8 positions matching TRBD1. The ends lost 0 bases at V and 8 bases at J; junction bases unmatched: 1. The CDR3 has 12 residues. Germline CDR1 and CDR2: SQVTM and ANQGSEA. The CDR3 sequence: CSVEDTGGTQYF. The CDR3 nucleotides read TGCAGCGTTGAAGATACAGGGGGTACGCAGTATTTT.

This clone was found once. The V and J genes are TRBV28 and TRBJ1-2; 7 bases are shared with TRBD1. The trim removed 2 bases at V and 0 bases at J, leaving 6 bases unmatched. CDR3 size: 16 residues. CDR1 is MDHEN and CDR2 is SYDVKM in the germline V gene. CDR3 bases: TGTGCCAGCAGTTTACCCGCTGGACAGGCTAACTATGGCTACACCTTC. Its translation is CASSLPAGQANYGYTF.

This chain connects TRBV5-1 to TRBJ2-5; 9 positions match TRBD1. The CDR3 has 15 amino acids. Germline CDR1 reads SGHRS; CDR2 reads YFSETQ. The J segment lost 1 base and the V segment lost 6 bases, leaving 7 bases of the junction unmatched. The CDR3 here is CASTFSGQGQETQYF. The CDR3 DNA reads TGCGCCAGCACCTTCTCGGGACAGGGCCAAGAGACCCAGTACTTC.

The chain uses TRBV28 and TRBJ1-5; D might be TRBD1 (6 bases). This CDR3 comprises 12 residues. V lost 5 bases to trimming and J lost 6 bases, with 8 bases between them. CDR1 MDHEN and CDR2 SYDVKM come from the germline V gene. Here the CDR3 DNA reads TGTGCCAGCAGTAACAGGGTTCAGCCCCAGCATTTT. It is translated as CASSNRVQPQHF.

The chain links TRBV28 to TRBJ1-3; TRBD1 matches at 8 bases. Per germline, CDR1 MDHEN and CDR2 SYDVKM. Unmatched junction bases numbered 4, after V lost 6 bases and J lost 0 bases. The CDR3 has 15 residues. The CDR3 region has the DNA TGTGCCAGCAGCCAGACAGGGGACTCTGGAAACACCATATATTTT. Its translation is CASSQTGDSGNTIYF.

The chain joins TRBV7-9 to TRBJ1-1, with D hard to call. With 8 bases removed from V and 11 bases from J, the gap between germline ends came to 21 bases. The CDR3 contains 13 residues. Germline V CDR1 and CDR2: SEHNR, FQNEAQ (reference sequence). The CDR3 sequence: CASDPATDVVAFF. The CDR3, as DNA: TGTGCCAGCGACCCAGCGACTGATGTCGTTGCTTTCTTT. The complete variable domain, with remaining parts taken from reference TRBV7-9 and TRBJ1-1, reads DTGVSQNPRHKITKRGQNVTFRCDPISEHNRLYWYRQTLGQGPEFLTYFQNEAQLEKSRLLSDRFSAERPKGSFSTLEIQRTEQGDSAMYLCASDPATDVVAFFGQGTRLTVV.

The chain employs TRBV6-5 and TRBJ1-2, with D possibly being TRBD1 (5 bases). In germline, CDR1 is MNHEY, CDR2 SVGAGI. The CDR3 has 13 amino acids. V was pared by 3 bases and J by 7 bases, with 12 bases between. CDR3 DNA sequence: TGTGCCAGCAGTTATCGCAGGGATAGTGGCTACACCTTC. This sequence encodes CASSYRRDSGYTF.

About this clone: One end of the junction fails to match germline, which may point to a read error. The CDR3 DNA reads TGTGCTAGCAGCGTGGACCCCGGAGGGGCCAAGGAGACCCAGTACTTC. Its translation: CASSVDPGGAKETQYF. The J gene is TRBJ2-5, the V gene TRBV7-7, with D possibly TRBD2 on 6 matching bases. CDR1 SSHAT and CDR2 FNYEAQ come from the germline V gene (reference sequence). The length of the CDR3 is 16 residues. Using reference TRBV7-7 and TRBJ2-5 for the parts outside the CDR3, the full variable domain is GAGVSQSPRYKVTKRGQDVTLRCDPISSHATLYWYQQALGQGPEFLTYFNYEAQPDKSGLPSDRFSAERPEGSISTLTIQRTEQRDSAMYRCASSVDPGGAKETQYFGPGTRLLVL.

The chain has TRBV20-1 and TRBJ2-2, with 7 bases lining up with TRBD2. Losses at the gene ends were 3 bases for V and 3 bases for J; bases not matched to a gene: 7. The germline V gene has CDR1 DFQATT and CDR2 SNEGSKA (reference sequence). The CDR3 is 15 residues long. CDR3 coding DNA: TGCAGTGCTAGTCCTGGCGGGGGATACACCGGGGAGCTGTTTTTT. This codes for CSASPGGGYTGELFF.

This clone is a singleton in its sample. This rearrangement joins TRBV5-6 to TRBJ2-5; weak D call: TRBD1 (5 bases). Trimming shortened V by 0 bases and J by 2 bases, and 8 bases separated the two germline ends. The CDR3 covers 14 residues. Germline V CDR1 and CDR2: SGHDT, YYEEEE. CDR3 DNA: TGTGCCAGCAGCTTGGTTGGGGCGCAAGAGACCCAGTACTTC. Translation: CASSLVGAQETQYF.

This chain uses TRBV30 with TRBJ2-7, with TRBD1 identical over 7 bases. Germline trimming cut 3 bases from V and 3 bases from J; bases unmatched to any gene: 5. Germline V lookup: CDR1 GTSNPN, CDR2 SVGIG (reference sequence). This CDR3 is 13 amino acids long. The CDR3 DNA reads TGTGCCTGGAGACTAAACAGGGGCTACGAGCAGTACTTC. This sequence encodes CAWRLNRGYEQYF.

This chain connects TRBV30 to TRBJ2-2, with 8 bases that match TRBD2. Germline loops: CDR1 GTSNPN, CDR2 SVGIG (reference sequence). Trimming cost V 5 bases and J 7 bases; bases outside gene matches: 3. This CDR3 has 12 amino acids. The CDR3 loop is CAWGLASGELFF. In DNA, the CDR3 is TGTGCCTGGGGACTAGCTAGCGGGGAGCTGTTTTTT. Complete variable domain (other parts from reference TRBV30 and TRBJ2-2): SQTIHQWPATLVQPVGSPLSLECTVEGTSNPNLYWYRQAAGRGLQLLFYSVGIGQISSEVPQNLSASRPQDRQFILSSKKLLLSDSGFYLCAWGLASGELFFGEGSRLTVL.

This clone showed up just a few times. The V and J genes are TRBV5-5 and TRBJ2-7; 8 bases are shared with TRBD1. The junction had 4 bases not matched to a gene; V was cut back by 0 bases and J by 2 bases. The CDR3 runs to 15 residues. Germline V CDR1 and CDR2: SGHKS, YYEKEE (reference sequence). The CDR3 loop reads CASSLAPGGAYEQYF. The CDR3 DNA is TGTGCCAGCAGCTTGGCCCCAGGGGGCGCCTACGAGCAGTACTTC.

The J gene is TRBJ2-5, the V gene TRBV4-2; TRBD2 matches at 15 bases. Germline V gene lookup returns CDR1 LGHNA and CDR2 YNFKEQ. CDR3 length: 22 amino acids. With V trimmed by 3 bases and J by 2 bases, 19 bases remained unmatched. CDR3 DNA: TGTGCCAGCAGCCAGCAGGGACTAGCGGGGGGACCGACACAAATGATTCAAGAGACCCAGTACTTC. Its protein product is CASSQQGLAGGPTQMIQETQYF.

The V call is TRBV6-5, the J call TRBJ1-2, with 7 bases aligning to TRBD1. The CDR3 has 14 residues. CDR1 is MNHEY and CDR2 is SVGAGI in the germline V gene. Losses at the gene ends were 9 bases for V and 4 bases for J; bases not matched to a gene: 11. CDR3 region: CASKEDRTFYGYTF. The CDR3 region has the DNA TGTGCCAGTAAAGAGGACAGGACCTTCTATGGCTACACCTTC.

The chain is built from TRBV19 and TRBJ1-6; 7 bases align to TRBD1. Germline V CDR1 and CDR2: LNHDA, SQIVND (reference sequence). CDR3 length: 14 residues. After removal of 3 bases from V and 13 bases from J, the junction contained 9 bases not matched to a gene. CDR3 sequence: CASSINQGGPPLHF. The CDR3 nucleotides are TGTGCCAGTAGTATTAATCAGGGGGGACCGCCCCTCCACTTT.

This rearrangement joins TRBV9 to TRBJ2-3; the match to TRBD2 covers 8 bases. The CDR3 runs to 16 residues. Germline lookup yields CDR1 SGDLS and CDR2 YYNGEE. V shed 4 bases and J 3 bases; nucleotides not matched to a gene: 10. The CDR3 loop is CASSWITSGWTDTQYF. DNA for the CDR3: TGTGCCAGCAGCTGGATTACTAGCGGATGGACAGATACGCAGTATTTT.

The rearrangement uses TRBV19 and TRBJ2-4, with TRBD2 matching 7 bases. There are 15 residues in the CDR3. The V segment lost 5 bases and the J segment 0 bases; nucleotides outside the gene matches: 4. Germline CDR1 reads LNHDA; CDR2 reads SQIVND (reference sequence). CDR3 sequence: CASSAGVGAKNIQYF. CDR3 nucleotides: TGTGCCAGTAGTGCGGGAGTGGGAGCCAAAAACATTCAGTACTTC.

The V and J genes are TRBV4-2 and TRBJ2-5; 8 bases are shared with TRBD1. The CDR3 has 22 residues. Trimming removed 1 base from V and 1 base from J; junction bases left unmatched: 23. Per the germline V gene, CDR1 is LGHNA and CDR2 is YNFKEQ. CDR3 sequence reads: CASSQALGGSQRTGRFQETQYF. The CDR3 region has the DNA TGTGCCAGCAGCCAAGCATTAGGTGGGTCCCAAAGGACAGGGCGTTTCCAAGAGACCCAGTACTTC.

The genes are TRBV7-8 and TRBJ2-1; TRBD1 matches 8 bases. V gave up 1 base and J gave up 9 bases; unmatched junction bases: 11. This CDR3 has 16 residues. CDR1 SGHVS and CDR2 FQNEAQ come from the germline V gene. CDR3 protein: CASSLEGRGLVGEQFF. The CDR3 region has the DNA TGTGCCAGCAGCTTAGAGGGCAGGGGGCTTGTGGGTGAGCAGTTCTTC.

The chain employs TRBV3-1 (or the pseudogene TRBV3-2) and TRBJ1-2; D may be TRBD1 (6 bases). Germline lookup yields CDR1 LGHDT and CDR2 YNNKEL (reference sequence). Trimming stripped 0 bases from V and 1 base from J, with 12 bases between. The CDR3 contains 16 residues. CDR3 in amino acids: CASSQDDRSFNYGYTF. CDR3 DNA: TGTGCCAGCAGCCAAGACGACAGGTCCTTTAACTATGGCTACACCTTC.

The chain links TRBV5-1 to TRBJ1-1; D not certain. V lost 3 bases to trimming and J lost 3 bases, with 6 bases between them. This CDR3 is built from 12 residues. Germline CDR1 and CDR2: SGHRS and YFSETQ. DNA for the CDR3: TGCGCCAGCAGCTCCCCGGACACTGAAGCTTTCTTT. Translating gives CASSSPDTEAFF.

V is TRBV11-2 and J is TRBJ2-1; 10 bases map to TRBD2. The trim removed 2 bases at V and 6 bases at J, leaving 4 bases unmatched. CDR3 size: 15 residues. The germline V gene has CDR1 SGHAT and CDR2 FQNNGV. CDR3 sequence reads: CASSLLPSGGNEQFF. The CDR3 DNA is TGTGCCAGCAGCTTATTACCTAGCGGGGGCAATGAGCAGTTCTTC.

The chain combines TRBV12-3 or TRBV12-4 with TRBJ2-1; 7 bases align to TRBD2. V shed 6 bases and J 7 bases; nucleotides not matched to a gene: 3. The CDR3 is 12 residues long. In DNA form, the CDR3 reads TGTGCCAGCAGATGGGGAGGGAATGAGCAGTTCTTC. It encodes CASRWGGNEQFF.

The chain couples TRBV10-3 to TRBJ1-3; D uncertain. CDR3 length: 14 residues. The V end lost 4 bases, the J end lost 4 bases, and 11 bases lay between the germline ends. Looked up from germline, CDR1 is ENHRY and CDR2 is SYGVKD. CDR3 sequence: CAISVSVNGNTIYF. The CDR3 nucleotides read TGTGCCATCAGTGTATCGGTGAACGGAAACACCATATATTTT.

CDR3 sequence: CSASGQNYEQYF. DNA for the CDR3: TGCAGTGCTAGTGGTCAGAACTACGAGCAGTACTTC. The chain employs TRBV20-1 and TRBJ2-7; D unresolved. CDR3 length equals 12 residues. Trimming shortened V by 3 bases and J by 3 bases, and 9 bases separated the two germline ends. Germline V lookup: CDR1 DFQATT, CDR2 SNEGSKA (reference sequence).

This clone was detected once. The gene calls are TRBV7-9 and TRBJ2-6, with D tentatively TRBD1 (5 bases). The CDR3 runs to 17 residues. The V gene lost 5 bases and the J gene lost 0 bases, with 14 bases spanning the gap. Germline V gene lookup returns CDR1 SEHNR and CDR2 FQNEAQ (reference sequence). The CDR3 DNA is TGTGCCAGCAGCGTTCAAAGGGGTCTCTCTGGGGCCAACGTCCTGACTTTC. Residues: CASSVQRGLSGANVLTF.

The sample holds a few counts of this clone. The rearrangement uses TRBV7-2 and TRBJ1-6; D is uncertain. V gave up 1 base and J gave up 7 bases, with 8 bases separating them. Looked up from germline, CDR1 is SGHTA and CDR2 is FQGNSA. This CDR3 spans 14 amino acids. CDR3 amino acids: CASSLVAENSPLHF. In DNA, the CDR3 is TGTGCCAGCAGCTTAGTGGCAGAAAATTCACCCCTCCACTTT. Full variable domain (missing parts from reference TRBV7-2 and TRBJ1-6): GAGVSQSPSNKVTEKGKDVELRCDPISGHTALYWYRQSLGQGLEFLIYFQGNSAPDKSGLPSDRFSAERTGGSVSTLTIQRTQQEDSAVYLCASSLVAENSPLHFGNGTRLTVT.

J is TRBJ1-2 and V is TRBV5-6; 9 bases match TRBD1. CDR3 size: 14 residues. The V and J ends lost 5 bases and 5 bases, in that order; junction bases with no gene match: 7. From germline, CDR1 is SGHDT and CDR2 YYEEEE. This CDR3 reads CASRPGQGSYGYTF. Written as DNA, the CDR3 is TGTGCCAGCAGACCGGGACAGGGAAGTTATGGCTACACCTTC.